This TCR beta chain derives from a study of Tregs in tolerant kidney transplant recipients. Findings and caveats of the study: Expanding Tregs on activated donor B cells appeared to best identify donor-specific TCRbeta clones. Some patients' samples used different primers over time, so nucleotide sequences weren't comparable. In tolerant patients, donor-specific Tregs outgrew total Tregs, suggesting antigen-driven expansion.

Generated by immunoSEQ multiplex PCR, the TCRdb table keeps only in-frame clones and is missing some. The data hold tens of thousands of clones, with roughly 93% observed a single time. Recipients received nonmyeloablative bone marrow transplants from related graft donors, with transient mixed chimerism. Thawed PBMCs were FACS-sorted into unstimulated CD4+CD25+CD127- regulatory T cells, CD4+CD25- non-regulatory cells, CD4 and CD8 cells. Losses at the gene ends were 5 bases for V and 3 bases for J; bases not matched to a gene: 5. Germline V lookup: CDR1 SGHTA, CDR2 FQGNSA. This CDR3 comprises 16 residues. As to this clone: As yet, its antigen is unknown.

The clonotype originates from a human patient who received a combined kidney and bone marrow transplant. Some T cells may be provided by the graft donor. The specimen was CD4+ T cells from blood (PBMCs), collected 12 months after the transplant. The chain has TRBV7-2 and TRBJ2-2; 11 bases fit TRBD2. The CDR3 loop reads CASSGTSGVYTGELFF. As DNA, the CDR3 is TGTGCCAGCAGCGGGACTAGCGGCGTATACACCGGGGAGCTGTTTTTT.